The 9 T cell receptor beta chains given below trace back to one sample, sequenced in a study of PD-1 blockade in mismatch repair-deficient tumors. Assay used: immunoSEQ multiplex PCR; TCRdb lists only in-frame clones, some missing. The sample has about 51,000 clones, roughly 75% seen once. The sample consisted of peripheral blood, taken 4 weeks after starting pembrolizumab. These receptors were collected from an adult with mismatch repair-deficient cancer.

The gene calls are TRBV10-1 and TRBJ1-1; 9 nucleotides line up with TRBD1. Germline lookup yields CDR1 WNHNN and CDR2 SYGVQD (reference sequence). V lost 4 bases to trimming and J lost 9 bases; unmatched junction nucleotides: 9. There are 14 residues in the CDR3. The CDR3 coding sequence is TGCGCCAGCAGTGCCGGGACAGGGACTCCTCAAGCTTTCTTT. The encoded protein is CASSAGTGTPQAFF.

This chain connects TRBV5-1 to TRBJ1-2; TRBD1 is a possible D gene (6 bases). With 5 bases removed from V and 2 bases from J, the gap between germline ends came to 13 bases. Germline V gene data show CDR1 as SGHRS and CDR2 as YFSETQ. The CDR3 is made up of 14 amino acids. Written as DNA, the CDR3 is TGCGCCAGCAGTGAACAGGGCACCAACTATGGCTACACCTTC. Amino acids: CASSEQGTNYGYTF.

The chain joins TRBV11-2 to TRBJ2-3, with D hard to call. Trimming took 5 bases from V and 3 from J, leaving 9 bases between them. CDR1 and CDR2 from the germline V gene are SGHAT and FQNNGV. The CDR3 is 13 amino acids. The chain's CDR3 is CASSRRRTDTQYF. CDR3 bases: TGTGCCAGCAGCCGACGACGGACAGATACGCAGTATTTT. Looking up the rest from reference TRBV11-2 and TRBJ2-3 gives the full variable domain: EAGVAQSPRYKIIEKRQSVAFWCNPISGHATLYWYQQILGQGPKLLIQFQNNGVVDDSQLPKDRFSAERLKGVDSTLKIQPAKLEDSAVYLCASSRRRTDTQYFGPGTRLTVL.

In nucleotides, the CDR3 is TGTGCCAGCAGCACCGGACAGTATAGCAATCAGCCCCAGCATTTT. As protein: CASSTGQYSNQPQHF. This sequence joins TRBV11-2 and TRBJ1-5, with TRBD1 as a possible D gene (6 bases). In germline, CDR1 is SGHAT, CDR2 FQNNGV. Between the trimmed V and J ends, which lost 5 bases and 0 bases, there was a span of 11 bases. The CDR3 has 15 residues. The complete variable domain, with remaining parts taken from reference TRBV11-2 and TRBJ1-5, reads EAGVAQSPRYKIIEKRQSVAFWCNPISGHATLYWYQQILGQGPKLLIQFQNNGVVDDSQLPKDRFSAERLKGVDSTLKIQPAKLEDSAVYLCASSTGQYSNQPQHFGDGTRLSIL.

This clone was seen a single time. This rearrangement joins TRBV28 to TRBJ2-3, with D perhaps TRBD2 (5 bases). The ends were cut back, 7 bases at V and 1 base at J, with 15 bases in the middle. Germline V gene sequence: CDR1 MDHEN, CDR2 SYDVKM. This CDR3 spans 15 amino acids. CDR3 nucleotides: TGTGCCAGCACCCTAGCCCGGGGTGGCACAGATACGCAGTATTTT. Amino acid sequence: CASTLARGGTDTQYF.

This clone was picked up one time. The V call is TRBV4-1, the J call TRBJ1-2, with 7 bases lining up with TRBD1. Trimming removed 0 bases from V and 10 bases from J; junction bases left unmatched: 8. CDR3 length: 14 amino acids. Looked up from germline, CDR1 is MGHRA and CDR2 is YSYEKL. Here the CDR3 DNA reads TGCGCCAGCAGCCAAGATGTGCAGGGGGGTCACTACACCTTC. The encoded protein is CASSQDVQGGHYTF.

This chain joins TRBV12-5 and TRBJ1-1; D is possibly TRBD1 (5 bases). In germline, CDR1 is LGHNT, CDR2 FRNRAP. The CDR3 spans 12 residues. V was pared by 6 bases and J by 7 bases, with 12 bases between. The CDR3 DNA is TGTGCTAGTGGGTCGGGGGTAGGTGAAGCTTTCTTT. Translating it yields CASGSGVGEAFF.

This chain connects TRBV19 to TRBJ2-5; 10 bases are a match to TRBD1. The CDR3 totals 14 residues. Trimming at V came to 5 bases and at J to 6 bases, leaving 6 bases not matched to a gene. Germline V lookup: CDR1 LNHDA, CDR2 SQIVND (reference sequence). CDR3 coding DNA: TGTGCCAGTAGTTCACGGGGACAGGGGAAGACCCAGTACTTC. Translated, it gives CASSSRGQGKTQYF.

The chain links TRBV27 to TRBJ2-6; 9 positions agree with TRBD1. Germline CDR1 and CDR2: MNHEY and SMNVEV (reference sequence). The CDR3 has 20 amino acids. V shed 6 bases, J shed 2 bases, and the junction held 17 bases outside the gene matches. As DNA, the CDR3 is TGTGCCAGCAGGTCTATACAGGGGGCTAGGTTGATCCCTGGGGCCAACGTCCTGACTTTC. This encodes CASRSIQGARLIPGANVLTF.